Shown below are 30 T cell receptor beta chains from a single sample sequenced in a study of vaccination and CD4 T cells after COVID-19 (dated by TCRdb to between 2020 and 2023). Library preparation employed PCR. Sequencing instrument: Illumina iSeq 100. DNA from cultured CD4+ T cells underwent TCR sequencing with the Oncomine TCR Beta short-read assay at the Johns Hopkins FTIC core. TCRdb reanalyzed the raw reads on its own, using fastp at Q25 for trimming and MiXCR for clone calling, and kept in-frame beta chains. Duplicate CDR3 protein sequences are folded into a single record with the most common DNA and genes. The sample table holds around 25,000 distinct CDR3 sequences, of which roughly 70% were seen once. In total, the top ten clones hold 15% to 20% of the sample. These receptors have no identified antigens. The sample's treatment or condition label, in plain terms: roughly 10-day PBMC culture with coronavirus spike peptide pools or control peptides (ViraFEST assay).

This material consisted of CD4+ T cells from blood, cultured in vitro, taken after SARS-CoV-2 vaccination. These receptors were obtained from a human donor who received a COVID-19 vaccine.

The rearrangement joins TRBV25-1 to TRBJ2-5, with a tentative D call TRBD2 (6 bases). CDR1 is MGHDK, CDR2 SYGVNS, per germline. The CDR3 is 15 amino acids. The V gene lost 3 bases and the J gene lost 5 bases, with 16 bases spanning the gap. CDR3 in DNA: TGTGCCAGCAGTGAGTTTATAGGGAGCGGGGAGACCCAGTACTTC. Its translation: CASSEFIGSGETQYF.

This chain joins TRBV12-3 or TRBV12-4 and TRBJ1-2; 8 bases map to TRBD1. The CDR3 totals 11 residues. V shed 6 bases, J shed 12 bases, and the junction held 6 bases outside the gene matches. CDR3 in amino acids: CASSTDRVDTF. The CDR3 DNA is TGTGCCAGCAGCACGGACAGGGTGGACACCTTC.

This clonotype has only a few counts. The chain has TRBV14 and TRBJ2-5, with TRBD2 identical over 7 bases. Germline assignment: CDR1 SGHDN and CDR2 FVKESK. The CDR3 runs to 14 residues. The J segment lost 5 bases and the V segment lost 4 bases, leaving 7 bases of the junction unmatched. CDR3 nucleotide sequence: TGTGCCAGCAGCCTTAATCTGGGGGGGGAGACCCAGTACTTC. This encodes CASSLNLGGETQYF.

The CDR3 is CASRQIGETQYF. Here the CDR3 DNA reads TGTGCCAGCCGACAGATAGGAGAGACCCAGTACTTC. J is TRBJ2-5 and V is TRBV2; D perhaps matches TRBD1 (5 bases). The CDR3 totals 12 residues. CDR1 is SNHLY and CDR2 is FYNNEI in the germline V gene. Trimming stripped 8 bases from V and 4 bases from J, with 11 bases between.

The chain carries TRBV29-1 and TRBJ2-3; TRBD1 matches at 8 bases. CDR1 is SQVTM and CDR2 is ANQGSEA in the germline V gene. The CDR3 has 14 residues. J was trimmed by 1 base and V by 5 bases; bases with no gene match: 5. The CDR3 nucleotides are TGCAGCGTTATGACAGGGGCGGGCACAGATACGCAGTATTTT. Encoded protein: CSVMTGAGTDTQYF.

The chain uses TRBV7-8 and TRBJ2-2; perhaps TRBD2 as D (6 bases). The CDR3 runs 13 residues. V gave up 3 bases and J gave up 6 bases, with 8 bases separating them. The germline CDR1 and CDR2 sequences are SGHVS and FQNEAQ. The CDR3 spells CASSFGRSGELFF. The CDR3 DNA follows: TGTGCCAGCAGCTTCGGGAGATCCGGGGAGCTGTTTTTT.

Only a few counts were recorded for this clonotype. The chain combines TRBV10-3 with TRBJ1-2, with D tentatively TRBD1 (5 bases). V was trimmed by 4 bases and J by 2 bases, leaving 23 bases between them. The CDR3 runs to 18 residues. Germline V gene sequence: CDR1 ENHRY, CDR2 SYGVKD. The CDR3 loop is CAISGSRQLGAGNYGYTF. The CDR3 DNA reads as TGTGCCATCAGTGGGTCCCGTCAGCTCGGGGCAGGGAACTATGGCTACACCTTC.

The chain is built from TRBV11-3 and TRBJ2-7; TRBD1 is a possible D gene (6 bases). Trimming removed 5 bases from V and 6 bases from J, with 17 bases in between. The germline V gene has CDR1 SGHNT and CDR2 YENEEA. The CDR3 has 14 residues. DNA for the CDR3: TGTGCCAGCAGCACGACAGGACAATACAGCGAGCAGTACTTC. Translating gives CASSTTGQYSEQYF.

The chain links TRBV20-1 to TRBJ2-7; 8 nucleotides agree with TRBD2. Unmatched junction bases numbered 6, after V lost 5 bases and J lost 3 bases. This CDR3 has 13 amino acids. The V gene's germline CDR1 is DFQATT and CDR2 SNEGSKA (reference sequence). CDR3 region: CSAEIAGSYEQYF. In DNA form, the CDR3 reads TGCAGTGCTGAGATAGCGGGGAGCTACGAGCAGTACTTC.

This chain joins TRBV9 and TRBJ2-3; no clear D gene. V was trimmed by 4 bases and J by 4 bases, leaving 10 bases between them. Germline loops: CDR1 SGDLS, CDR2 YYNGEE. CDR3 size: 13 residues. The DNA for the CDR3 is TGTGCCAGCAGCCTCGACACCCCAGATACGCAGTATTTT. This codes for CASSLDTPDTQYF.

The chain combines TRBV6-1 with TRBJ2-5; either TRBD1 or TRBD2 may supply D (5 bases each). The CDR3 consists of 14 residues. Germline CDR1 reads MNHNS; CDR2 reads SASEGT. With 2 bases removed from V and 2 bases from J, the gap between germline ends came to 9 bases. Here the CDR3 DNA reads TGTGCCAGCAGTGAAACCTGGGGGCAAGAGACCCAGTACTTC. Translated: CASSETWGQETQYF.

The chain carries TRBV24-1 and TRBJ1-2, with 9 bases matching TRBD1. V was pared by 3 bases and J by 7 bases, with 8 bases of the junction left unmatched. Germline values: CDR1 KGHDR, CDR2 SFDVKD. The CDR3 is 15 residues long. CDR3 residues: CATSDHTGGGRGYTF. The CDR3 DNA reads as TGTGCCACCAGTGATCACACAGGGGGCGGGCGTGGCTACACCTTC.

The J gene is TRBJ2-3, the V gene TRBV20-1; TRBD2 matches 12 bases. V lost 1 base and J lost 6; bases outside the gene matches: 5. CDR1 and CDR2 (germline): DFQATT, SNEGSKA (reference sequence). This CDR3 has 15 amino acids. In DNA form, the CDR3 reads TGCAGTGCTAGAGGGGCGCTAGCGGGGGGGGATACGCAGTATTTT. Translating it yields CSARGALAGGDTQYF.

This rearrangement joins TRBV14 to TRBJ1-6; 7 nucleotides align to TRBD1. CDR3 size: 16 residues. The germline V gene encodes CDR1 SGHDN and CDR2 FVKESK. V gave up 4 bases and J gave up 5 bases; unmatched junction bases: 8. In nucleotides, the CDR3 is TGTGCCAGCAGCCCGAACGCGGGACAGAATAATTCACCCCTCCACTTT. This sequence encodes CASSPNAGQNNSPLHF.

This clonotype was observed a few times. The chain carries TRBV20-1 and TRBJ1-5; TRBD1 matches at 7 bases. CDR1 DFQATT and CDR2 SNEGSKA come from the germline V gene (reference sequence). The CDR3 is 14 amino acids. Trimming at V came to 5 bases and at J to 3 bases, leaving 7 bases not matched to a gene. The CDR3 DNA is TGCAGTGCTGAAGACAGGGCCCTCAATCAGCCCCAGCATTTT. Its protein is CSAEDRALNQPQHF.

The rearrangement joins TRBV20-1 to TRBJ2-1; the D gene is possibly TRBD1 (6 bases). V lost 1 base, J lost 8 bases, and 15 bases lay in between. From germline, CDR1 is DFQATT and CDR2 SNEGSKA (reference sequence). The CDR3 sequence is 14 residues long. CDR3 DNA sequence: TGCAGTGCTAGAGGCAGGGGTCGGTTCGATGAGCAGTTCTTC. Translation: CSARGRGRFDEQFF.

This chain joins TRBV6-1 and TRBJ2-1; D is unclear. CDR3 length equals 17 residues. Per germline, CDR1 MNHNS and CDR2 SASEGT. Trimming stripped 0 bases from V and 0 bases from J, with 12 bases between. This CDR3 reads CASSEALEGFSYNEQFF. DNA of the CDR3: TGTGCCAGCAGTGAAGCGCTTGAAGGGTTCTCCTACAATGAGCAGTTCTTC.

This rearrangement joins TRBV20-1 to TRBJ2-7; TRBD1 matches 11 bases. This CDR3 has 14 amino acids. Per the germline V gene, CDR1 is DFQATT and CDR2 is SNEGSKA (reference sequence). V shed 8 bases, J shed 3 bases, and the junction held 9 bases outside the gene matches. In DNA form, the CDR3 reads TGCAGTCTCCAAACCGGGACAGGGGGCTACGAGCAGTACTTC. It is translated as CSLQTGTGGYEQYF.

The V and J genes are TRBV10-3 and TRBJ1-6; D not certain. The V and J ends lost 8 bases and 4 bases respectively, with 18 bases between them. The CDR3 runs 16 residues. CDR1 is ENHRY, CDR2 SYGVKD, per germline. DNA for the CDR3: TGTGCCATCGGCAGAGGCGCCAATACGTATAATTCACCCCTCCACTTT. Its protein product is CAIGRGANTYNSPLHF.

This clonotype was recorded a few times. The V call is TRBV21-1, the J call TRBJ1-1; TRBD1, the table's D call, was not compared with the DNA. TRBV21-1 is flagged as a pseudogene. The CDR3 is 17 residues long. CDR3 coding DNA: TGTGCCAGCAGCAAAATCATTGGGACAGGGATCCGCGCTGAAGCTTTCTTT. Translating gives CASSKIIGTGIRAEAFF.

This chain joins TRBV6-5 and TRBJ1-3; 8 nucleotides agree with TRBD1. CDR3 size: 14 residues. Unmatched junction bases numbered 0, after V lost 2 bases and J lost 3 bases. Germline V gene lookup returns CDR1 MNHEY and CDR2 SVGAGI. DNA for the CDR3: TGTGCCAGCAGTTACGGACAGGGTGGAAACACCATATATTTT. This codes for CASSYGQGGNTIYF.

This chain uses TRBV30 with TRBJ1-1; D call uncertain. The CDR3 length is 14 residues. The V end lost 3 bases, the J end lost 1 base, and 12 bases lay between the germline ends. Germline V gene lookup returns CDR1 GTSNPN and CDR2 SVGIG (reference sequence). DNA for the CDR3: TGTGCCTGGAGGGTACTCCGTCGGAACACTGAAGCTTTCTTT. Translation gives CAWRVLRRNTEAFF.

The genes are TRBV15 and TRBJ1-1; a possible D gene is TRBD1 (6 bases). The V gene's germline CDR1 is LNHNV and CDR2 YYDKDF (reference sequence). V dropped 0 bases and J dropped 4 bases, with 9 bases sitting between them. CDR3 size: 14 residues. The CDR3 sequence: CATSRDIGGTEAFF. For the CDR3, the DNA is TGTGCCACCAGCAGAGATATAGGGGGCACTGAAGCTTTCTTT.

The genes are TRBV6-2 or TRBV6-3 and TRBJ2-2; 8 nucleotides agree with TRBD1. Losses at the gene ends were 2 bases for V and 6 bases for J; bases not matched to a gene: 5. Germline values: CDR1 MNHEY, CDR2 SVGEGT. The CDR3 runs 15 residues. CDR3 sequence (DNA): TGTGCCAGCAGTTACGGACAGGGAAGAGCCGGGGAGCTGTTTTTT. This translates into CASSYGQGRAGELFF.

This clonotype was seen a handful of times. This chain joins TRBV24-1 and TRBJ2-7; D is uncertain. Trimming removed 1 base from V and 3 bases from J, with 6 bases in between. Per the germline V gene, CDR1 is KGHDR and CDR2 is SFDVKD. The CDR3 is 13 amino acids. This CDR3 is CATSDLSNYEQYF. In DNA form, the CDR3 reads TGTGCCACCAGTGATTTATCCAACTACGAGCAGTACTTC.

This clonotype came up once. The CDR3 bases are TGTGCCAGCAGCTCGGGCGGGACTGAAGCTTTCTTT. Translating it yields CASSSGGTEAFF. The J gene is TRBJ1-1, the V gene TRBV5-4; D call uncertain. CDR1 and CDR2 (germline): SGHNT, YYREEE (reference sequence). The CDR3 covers 12 residues. V lost 3 bases, J lost 5 bases, and 8 bases lay in between.

This clonotype was detected a few times. The rearrangement uses TRBV20-1 and TRBJ2-3; weak D call: TRBD2 (5 bases). This CDR3 spans 13 amino acids. The germline CDR1 and CDR2 sequences are DFQATT and SNEGSKA (reference sequence). Trimming left V 1 base short and J 4 bases short, with 9 bases between. CDR3 nucleotides: TGCAGTGCTAGAGTTGACTATCCAGATACGCAGTATTTT. Amino acids: CSARVDYPDTQYF.

CDR3: CASRKQGDTQYF. The DNA of the CDR3 is TGTGCCAGCAGAAAACAGGGGGATACGCAGTATTTT. This chain uses TRBV2 with TRBJ2-3, with 7 bases fitting TRBD1. J was trimmed by 6 bases and V by 6 bases; bases with no gene match: 3. The CDR3 consists of 12 residues. The germline V gene encodes CDR1 SNHLY and CDR2 FYNNEI.

This clonotype came up a few times. The rearrangement links TRBV2 to TRBJ1-2; D is possibly TRBD1 (6 bases). Trimming pared 4 bases from V and 9 bases from J, leaving 12 bases between. CDR3 length: 12 amino acids. CDR1 is SNHLY, CDR2 FYNNEI, per germline. CDR3 coding DNA: TGTGCCAGCAGTGCGGGGGGCTGGAGCTACACCTTC. Amino acids: CASSAGGWSYTF.

A single count supports this clonotype. The V gene is TRBV20-1, the J gene TRBJ1-1; D gene uncertain. The V end was cut by 5 bases, the J end by 5 bases, with 24 bases between. This CDR3 has 16 residues. CDR1 is DFQATT, CDR2 SNEGSKA, per germline (reference sequence). Here the CDR3 DNA reads TGCAGTGCTCCACCGGCCCTCCCCGAGGGAGGGACTGAAGCTTTCTTT. This sequence encodes CSAPPALPEGGTEAFF.